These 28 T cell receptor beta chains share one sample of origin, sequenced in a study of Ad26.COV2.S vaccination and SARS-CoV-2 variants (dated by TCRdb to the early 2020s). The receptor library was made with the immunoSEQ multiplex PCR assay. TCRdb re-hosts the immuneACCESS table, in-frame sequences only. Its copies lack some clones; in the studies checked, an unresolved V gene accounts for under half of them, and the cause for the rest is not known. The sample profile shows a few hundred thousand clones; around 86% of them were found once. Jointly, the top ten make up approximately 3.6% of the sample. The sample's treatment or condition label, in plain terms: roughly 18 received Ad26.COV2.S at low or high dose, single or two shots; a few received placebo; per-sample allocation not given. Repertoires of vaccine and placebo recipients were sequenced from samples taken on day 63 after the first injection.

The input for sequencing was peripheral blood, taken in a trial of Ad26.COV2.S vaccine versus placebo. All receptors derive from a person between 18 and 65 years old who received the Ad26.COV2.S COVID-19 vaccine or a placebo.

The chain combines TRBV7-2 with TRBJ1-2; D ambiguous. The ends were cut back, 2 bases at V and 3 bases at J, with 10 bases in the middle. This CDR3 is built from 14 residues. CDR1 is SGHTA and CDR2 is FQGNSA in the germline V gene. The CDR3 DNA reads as TGTGCCAGCAGCTTACTACTCGCAGACTATGGCTACACCTTC. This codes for CASSLLLADYGYTF.

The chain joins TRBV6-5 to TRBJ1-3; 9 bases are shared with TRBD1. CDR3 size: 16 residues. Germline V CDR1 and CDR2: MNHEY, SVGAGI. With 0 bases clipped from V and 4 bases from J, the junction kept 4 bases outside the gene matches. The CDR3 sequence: CASSYSHRGLGNTIYF. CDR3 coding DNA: TGTGCCAGCAGTTACTCCCACAGGGGGCTGGGAAACACCATATATTTT.

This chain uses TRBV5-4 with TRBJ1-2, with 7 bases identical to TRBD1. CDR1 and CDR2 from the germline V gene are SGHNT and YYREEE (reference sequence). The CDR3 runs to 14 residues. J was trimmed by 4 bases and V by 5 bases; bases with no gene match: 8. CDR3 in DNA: TGTGCCAGCAGGGTTATAGGGGGCTTCTATGGCTACACCTTC. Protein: CASRVIGGFYGYTF.

CDR3 loop: CSVRRTEAFF. CDR3 nucleotides: TGCAGCGTAAGGCGCACTGAAGCTTTCTTT. This chain links TRBV29-1 with TRBJ1-1; D not resolved. This CDR3 is built from 10 residues. Per germline, CDR1 SQVTM and CDR2 ANQGSEA. V lost 6 bases and J 4 bases, leaving 6 bases between the germline ends.

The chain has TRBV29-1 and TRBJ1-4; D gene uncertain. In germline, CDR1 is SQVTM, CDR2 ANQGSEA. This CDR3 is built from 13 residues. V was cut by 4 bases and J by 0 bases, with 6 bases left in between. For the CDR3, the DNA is TGCAGCGTTGGGGTTACAACTAATGAAAAACTGTTTTTT. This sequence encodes CSVGVTTNEKLFF.

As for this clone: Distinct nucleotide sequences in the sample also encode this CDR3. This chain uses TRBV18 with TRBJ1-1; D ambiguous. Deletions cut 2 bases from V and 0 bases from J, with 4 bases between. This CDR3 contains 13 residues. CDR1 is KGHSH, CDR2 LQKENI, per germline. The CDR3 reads CASSPGMNTEAFF. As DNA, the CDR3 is TGTGCCAGCTCACCAGGGATGAACACTGAAGCTTTCTTT.

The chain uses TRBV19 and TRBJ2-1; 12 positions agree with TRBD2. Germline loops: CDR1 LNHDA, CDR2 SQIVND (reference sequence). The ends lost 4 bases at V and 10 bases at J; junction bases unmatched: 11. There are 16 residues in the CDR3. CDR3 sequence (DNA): TGTGCCAGTAGTAGGGGACTAGCGGGCATACTGGGAGAGCAGTTCTTC. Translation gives CASSRGLAGILGEQFF.

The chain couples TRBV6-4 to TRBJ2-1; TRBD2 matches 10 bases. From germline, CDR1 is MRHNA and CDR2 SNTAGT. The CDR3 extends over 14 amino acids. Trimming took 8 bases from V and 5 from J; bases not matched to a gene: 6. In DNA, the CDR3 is TGTGCCAGCGCGGGACTAGCGAGCGACAATGAGCAGTTCTTC. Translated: CASAGLASDNEQFF.

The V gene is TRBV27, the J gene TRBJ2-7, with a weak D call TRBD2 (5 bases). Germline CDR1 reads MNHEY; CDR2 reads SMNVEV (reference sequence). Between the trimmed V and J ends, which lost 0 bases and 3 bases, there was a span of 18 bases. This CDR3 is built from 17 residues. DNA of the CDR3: TGTGCCAGCAGTTTATCAGCGGTGCGGGTCCCGCTCTACGAGCAGTACTTC. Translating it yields CASSLSAVRVPLYEQYF.

CDR3: CSASAAGAKTQYF. The CDR3, as DNA: TGCAGTGCTAGTGCAGCGGGGGCAAAGACCCAGTACTTC. V usage is TRBV20-1 and J usage is TRBJ2-5, with 8 bases identical to TRBD2. Trimming removed 3 bases from V and 6 bases from J; junction bases left unmatched: 6. CDR1 DFQATT and CDR2 SNEGSKA come from the germline V gene (reference sequence). The CDR3 totals 13 residues.

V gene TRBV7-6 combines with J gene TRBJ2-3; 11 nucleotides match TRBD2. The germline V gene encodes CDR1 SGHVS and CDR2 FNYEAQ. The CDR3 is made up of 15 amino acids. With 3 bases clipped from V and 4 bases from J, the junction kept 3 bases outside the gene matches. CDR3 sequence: CASSLTSGDSDTQYF. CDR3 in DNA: TGTGCCAGCAGCTTGACTAGCGGGGACTCAGATACGCAGTATTTT.

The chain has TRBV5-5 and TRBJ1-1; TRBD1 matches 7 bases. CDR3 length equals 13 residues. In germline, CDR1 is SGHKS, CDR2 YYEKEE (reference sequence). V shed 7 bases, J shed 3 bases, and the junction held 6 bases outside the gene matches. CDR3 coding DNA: TGTGCCAGCGGAAACAGGGGCGACACTGAAGCTTTCTTT. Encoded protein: CASGNRGDTEAFF. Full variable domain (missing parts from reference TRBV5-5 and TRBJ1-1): DAGVTQSPTHLIKTRGQQVTLRCSPISGHKSVSWYQQVLGQGPQFIFQYYEKEERGRGNFPDRFSARQFPNYSSELNVNALLLGDSALYLCASGNRGDTEAFFGQGTRLTVV.

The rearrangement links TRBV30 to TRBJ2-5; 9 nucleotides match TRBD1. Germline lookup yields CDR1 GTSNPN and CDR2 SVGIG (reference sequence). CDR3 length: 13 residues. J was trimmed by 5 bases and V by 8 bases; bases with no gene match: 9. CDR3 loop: CARDRAFGETQYF. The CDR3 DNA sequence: TGTGCCCGGGACAGGGCCTTTGGGGAGACCCAGTACTTC.

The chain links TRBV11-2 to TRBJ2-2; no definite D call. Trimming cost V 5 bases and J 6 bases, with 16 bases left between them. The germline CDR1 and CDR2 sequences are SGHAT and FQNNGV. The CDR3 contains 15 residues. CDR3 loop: CASSRLGWVAGELFF. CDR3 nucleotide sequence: TGTGCCAGCAGCCGCCTGGGGTGGGTTGCCGGGGAGCTGTTTTTT. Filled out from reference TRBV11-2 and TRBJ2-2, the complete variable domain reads EAGVAQSPRYKIIEKRQSVAFWCNPISGHATLYWYQQILGQGPKLLIQFQNNGVVDDSQLPKDRFSAERLKGVDSTLKIQPAKLEDSAVYLCASSRLGWVAGELFFGEGSRLTVL.

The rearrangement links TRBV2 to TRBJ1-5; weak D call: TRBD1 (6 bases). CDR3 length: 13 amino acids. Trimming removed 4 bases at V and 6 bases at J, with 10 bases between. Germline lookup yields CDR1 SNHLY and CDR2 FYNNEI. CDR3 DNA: TGTGCCAGCAGTGCGGGGGGGCCTCAGCCCCAGCATTTT. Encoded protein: CASSAGGPQPQHF.

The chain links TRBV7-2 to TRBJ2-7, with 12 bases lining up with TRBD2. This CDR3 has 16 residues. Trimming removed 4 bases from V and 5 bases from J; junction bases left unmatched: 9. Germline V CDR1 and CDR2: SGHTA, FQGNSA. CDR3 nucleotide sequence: TGTGCCAGCAGCTGGACTAGCGGGGCCCTCGCCGACGAGCAGTACTTC. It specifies CASSWTSGALADEQYF. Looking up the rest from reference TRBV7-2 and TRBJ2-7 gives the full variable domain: GAGVSQSPSNKVTEKGKDVELRCDPISGHTALYWYRQSLGQGLEFLIYFQGNSAPDKSGLPSDRFSAERTGGSVSTLTIQRTQQEDSAVYLCASSWTSGALADEQYFGPGTRLTVT.

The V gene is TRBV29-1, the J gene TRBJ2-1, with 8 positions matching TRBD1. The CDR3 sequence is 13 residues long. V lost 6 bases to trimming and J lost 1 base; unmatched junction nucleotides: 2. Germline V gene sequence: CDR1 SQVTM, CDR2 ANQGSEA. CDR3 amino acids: CSVDRGSYNEQFF. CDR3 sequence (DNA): TGCAGCGTAGACAGGGGATCCTACAATGAGCAGTTCTTC.

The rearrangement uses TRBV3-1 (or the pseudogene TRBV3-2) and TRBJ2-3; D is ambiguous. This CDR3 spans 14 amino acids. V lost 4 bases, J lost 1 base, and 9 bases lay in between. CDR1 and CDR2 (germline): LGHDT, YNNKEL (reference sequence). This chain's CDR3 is CASSPPQGTDTQYF. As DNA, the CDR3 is TGTGCCAGCAGCCCCCCCCAGGGCACAGATACGCAGTATTTT.

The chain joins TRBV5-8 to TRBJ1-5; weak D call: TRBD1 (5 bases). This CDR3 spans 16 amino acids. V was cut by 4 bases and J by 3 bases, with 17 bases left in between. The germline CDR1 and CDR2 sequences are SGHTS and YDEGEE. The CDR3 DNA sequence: TGTGCCAGCAGCCCAAGCCAGGGCACCTTCAATCAGCCCCAGCATTTT. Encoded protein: CASSPSQGTFNQPQHF.

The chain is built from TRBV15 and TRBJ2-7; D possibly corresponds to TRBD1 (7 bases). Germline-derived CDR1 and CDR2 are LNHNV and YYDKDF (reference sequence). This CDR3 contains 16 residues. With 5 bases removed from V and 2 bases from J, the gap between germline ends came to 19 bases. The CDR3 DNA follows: TGTGCCACCAGCGGAGGGGCGACAGGGCGACCCTACGAGCAGTACTTC. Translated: CATSGGATGRPYEQYF.

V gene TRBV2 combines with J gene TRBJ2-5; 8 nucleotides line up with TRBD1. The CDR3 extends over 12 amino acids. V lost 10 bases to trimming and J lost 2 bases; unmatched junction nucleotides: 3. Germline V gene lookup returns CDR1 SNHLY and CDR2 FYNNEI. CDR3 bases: TGTGCCACCGGGACAGGACAAGAGACCCAGTACTTC. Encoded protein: CATGTGQETQYF.

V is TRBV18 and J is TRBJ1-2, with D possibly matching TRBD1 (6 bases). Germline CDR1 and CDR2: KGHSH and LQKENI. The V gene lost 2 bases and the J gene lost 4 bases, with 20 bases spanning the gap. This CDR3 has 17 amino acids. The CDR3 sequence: CASSPIAGARGSYGYTF. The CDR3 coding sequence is TGTGCCAGCTCACCAATTGCAGGGGCAAGAGGGAGCTATGGCTACACCTTC.

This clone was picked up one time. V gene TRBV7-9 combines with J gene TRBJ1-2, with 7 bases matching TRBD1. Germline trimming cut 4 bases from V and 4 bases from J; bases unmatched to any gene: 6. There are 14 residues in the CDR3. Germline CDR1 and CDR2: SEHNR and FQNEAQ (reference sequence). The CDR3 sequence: CASSSPGQPYGYTF. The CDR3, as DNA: TGTGCCAGCAGCTCCCCGGGACAGCCCTATGGCTACACCTTC.

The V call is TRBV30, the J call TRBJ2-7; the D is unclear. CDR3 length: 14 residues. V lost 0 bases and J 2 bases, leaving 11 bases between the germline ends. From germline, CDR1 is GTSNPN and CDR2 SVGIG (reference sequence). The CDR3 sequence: CAWSVLMNPYEQYF. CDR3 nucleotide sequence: TGTGCCTGGAGTGTACTAATGAATCCCTACGAGCAGTACTTC.

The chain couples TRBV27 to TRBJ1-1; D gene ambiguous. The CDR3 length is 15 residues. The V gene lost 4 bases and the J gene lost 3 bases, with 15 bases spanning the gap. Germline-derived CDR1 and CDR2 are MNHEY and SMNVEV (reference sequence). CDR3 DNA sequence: TGTGCCAGCAGTTCACAGAGCTTCTGGGACACTGAAGCTTTCTTT. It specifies CASSSQSFWDTEAFF.

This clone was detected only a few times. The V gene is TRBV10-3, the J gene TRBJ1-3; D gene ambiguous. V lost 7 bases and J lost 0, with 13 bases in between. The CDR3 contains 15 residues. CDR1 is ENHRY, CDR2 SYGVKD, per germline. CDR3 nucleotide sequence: TGTGCCATCAACGTGGAACGAACCTCTGGAAACACCATATATTTT. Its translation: CAINVERTSGNTIYF.

Written as DNA, the CDR3 is TGTGCCAGCATGGGACGGGATAGCAATCAGCCCCAGCATTTT. This codes for CASMGRDSNQPQHF. The genes are TRBV27 and TRBJ1-5; possibly TRBD1 for D (5 bases). Germline CDR1 MNHEY, CDR2 SMNVEV (reference sequence). CDR3 size: 14 residues. The V end lost 7 bases, the J end lost 0 bases, and 10 bases lay between the germline ends.

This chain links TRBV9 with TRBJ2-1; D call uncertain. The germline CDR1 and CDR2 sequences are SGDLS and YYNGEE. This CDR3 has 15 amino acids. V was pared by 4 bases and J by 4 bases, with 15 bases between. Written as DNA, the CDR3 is TGTGCCAGCAGCCTTCTGGGCGTGGAATACAATGAGCAGTTCTTC. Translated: CASSLLGVEYNEQFF.